These 20 T cell receptor beta chains came from one sample sequenced in a study of blood T cell repertoires in COVID-19. This table comes from immunoSEQ multiplex PCR, and its TCRdb copy is limited to in-frame clones, with some not included. The repertoire holds about 210,000 clones, with about 82% as singletons. The sequenced sample was peripheral blood. These receptors all come from a woman in her sixties or seventies with COVID-19, enrolled during active disease.

This sequence joins TRBV6-6 and TRBJ2-1, with 9 bases lining up with TRBD1. The V gene's germline CDR1 is MNHNY and CDR2 SVGAGI (reference sequence). The CDR3 is 14 residues long. V was clipped by 4 bases and J by 8 bases; unmatched bases: 6. The CDR3 is CASSSGTGNYEQFF. CDR3 nucleotides: TGTGCCAGCAGTTCAGGGACAGGGAACTATGAGCAGTTCTTC.

This clone came up once. The chain carries TRBV9 and TRBJ1-3; TRBD1 agrees at 7 bases. The CDR3 sequence is 18 residues long. The germline V gene has CDR1 SGDLS and CDR2 YYNGEE. V lost 3 bases, J lost 0 bases, and 12 bases stayed unmatched. The CDR3 DNA sequence: TGTGCCAGCAGCGGAACCCCCCCGACAGGGTTCTCTGGAAACACCATATATTTT. The encoded protein is CASSGTPPTGFSGNTIYF.

This chain joins TRBV7-8 and TRBJ1-6; D call uncertain. Germline CDR1 reads SGHVS; CDR2 reads FQNEAQ. Trimming took 1 base from V and 13 from J, leaving 8 bases between them. The CDR3 covers 12 residues. CDR3: CASSLGPGPLHF. The DNA for the CDR3 is TGTGCCAGCAGCTTAGGTCCGGGGCCCCTCCACTTT.

J is TRBJ1-2 and V is TRBV24-1; 9 nucleotides agree with TRBD1. V was pared by 4 bases and J by 6 bases, with 14 bases of the junction left unmatched. Germline-derived CDR1 and CDR2 are KGHDR and SFDVKD. This CDR3 comprises 17 residues. The chain's CDR3 is CATSEYLQGAMVNGYTF. DNA for the CDR3: TGTGCCACCAGTGAATATCTACAGGGGGCGATGGTAAATGGCTACACCTTC.

J is TRBJ1-5 and V is TRBV5-5, with 8 nucleotides matching TRBD1. V was clipped by 3 bases and J by 6 bases; unmatched bases: 14. The CDR3 is made up of 17 amino acids. Per the germline V gene, CDR1 is SGHKS and CDR2 is YYEKEE (reference sequence). As DNA, the CDR3 is TGTGCCAGCAGCTCGTCTCTCGGACAGGGTATAACTCAGCCCCAGCATTTT. This encodes CASSSSLGQGITQPQHF.

This CDR3 is CASSPRGGIMNTEAFF. The DNA of the CDR3 is TGTGCCAGCAGTCCCAGGGGTGGGATCATGAACACTGAAGCTTTCTTT. The chain is built from TRBV5-4 and TRBJ1-1; D might be TRBD1 (6 bases). Trimming shortened V by 5 bases and J by 0 bases, and 17 bases separated the two germline ends. The length of the CDR3 is 16 residues. The germline V gene encodes CDR1 SGHNT and CDR2 YYREEE (reference sequence).

DNA for the CDR3: TGTGCCAGCATCGAGGATCTCTCCTACAATGAGCAGTTCTTC. This sequence encodes CASIEDLSYNEQFF. The chain couples TRBV7-9 to TRBJ2-1; D is unresolved. Trimming shortened V by 7 bases and J by 0 bases, and 10 bases separated the two germline ends. Germline lookup yields CDR1 SEHNR and CDR2 FQNEAQ (reference sequence). This CDR3 has 14 amino acids.

The chain joins TRBV18 to TRBJ2-2; 11 bases line up with TRBD2. CDR3 length: 17 amino acids. Looked up from germline, CDR1 is KGHSH and CDR2 is LQKENI. Trimming at V came to 4 bases and at J to 0 bases, leaving 4 bases not matched to a gene. The CDR3 sequence is CASSRGLAGANTGELFF. The CDR3 region has the DNA TGTGCCAGCTCACGTGGACTAGCGGGCGCGAACACCGGGGAGCTGTTTTTT. The full variable domain, completed using reference TRBV18 and TRBJ2-2, is NAGVMQNPRHLVRRRGQEARLRCSPMKGHSHVYWYRQLPEEGLKFMVYLQKENIIDESGMPKERFSAEFPKEGPSILRIQQVVRGDSAAYFCASSRGLAGANTGELFFGEGSRLTVL.

The chain uses TRBV7-9 and TRBJ2-2; 13 bases align to TRBD2. J was trimmed by 1 base and V by 5 bases; bases with no gene match: 10. CDR3 length: 19 residues. CDR1 is SEHNR and CDR2 is FQNEAQ in the germline V gene (reference sequence). The CDR3 sequence is CASSPPGLAGYLNTGELFF. The CDR3, as DNA: TGTGCCAGCAGCCCGCCGGGACTAGCGGGGTATCTGAACACCGGGGAGCTGTTTTTT.

The CDR3 nucleotides read TGTGCCAGCCTCTCAGGGCCCAGCCCTGAAGCTTTCTTT. This gives the protein CASLSGPSPEAFF. This chain connects TRBV6-6 to TRBJ1-1; possible D gene TRBD1, 5 bases. V gave up 8 bases and J gave up 6 bases, with 16 bases separating them. CDR1 is MNHNY and CDR2 is SVGAGI in the germline V gene (reference sequence). This CDR3 region has 13 residues.

This chain connects TRBV6-5 to TRBJ1-2, with 8 bases matching TRBD1. Germline V CDR1 and CDR2: MNHEY, SVGAGI. Germline trimming cut 6 bases from V and 4 bases from J; bases unmatched to any gene: 7. The CDR3 totals 14 residues. The CDR3 nucleotides read TGTGCCAGCAGCAAAACAGGGGGTATCTATGGCTACACCTTC. Translation gives CASSKTGGIYGYTF.

The chain links TRBV7-2 to TRBJ2-1; D call uncertain. Trimming pared 1 base from V and 6 bases from J, leaving 7 bases between. The CDR3 contains 13 residues. The germline CDR1 and CDR2 sequences are SGHTA and FQGNSA. The CDR3 DNA reads TGTGCCAGCAGCTTAGGAGGCTCCAATGAGCAGTTCTTC. Its protein is CASSLGGSNEQFF.

This clone was observed a single time. As DNA, the CDR3 is TGTGCCAGCAGCGTCAATCAGGAGGGGAGACAAGCGAACACTGAAGCTTTCTTT. Its protein product is CASSVNQEGRQANTEAFF. The rearrangement uses TRBV9 and TRBJ1-1, with D possibly TRBD1 on 5 matching bases. The V end was cut by 2 bases, the J end by 1 base, with 21 bases between. CDR1 SGDLS and CDR2 YYNGEE come from the germline V gene. The CDR3 is 18 amino acids.

Only a few counts were recorded for this clone. V and J are TRBV27 and TRBJ1-1; perhaps TRBD1 as D (6 bases). Germline loops: CDR1 MNHEY, CDR2 SMNVEV (reference sequence). The CDR3 is 13 amino acids. V lost 5 bases and J lost 4, with 11 bases in between. CDR3: CASSPAGATEAFF. DNA of the CDR3: TGTGCCAGCAGTCCCGCAGGGGCCACTGAAGCTTTCTTT.

This clone was seen a few times. This sequence joins TRBV29-1 and TRBJ1-4; D remains unclear. The V gene lost 5 bases and the J gene lost 0 bases, with 19 bases spanning the gap. The CDR3 runs 17 residues. CDR1 and CDR2 (germline): SQVTM, ANQGSEA. The CDR3 is CSVSKTGLGATNEKLFF. The DNA for the CDR3 is TGCAGCGTTTCCAAGACTGGCCTCGGGGCAACTAATGAAAAACTGTTTTTT.

This chain connects TRBV10-2 to TRBJ2-5; D may be TRBD2 (7 bases). Trimming shortened V by 3 bases and J by 3 bases, and 26 bases separated the two germline ends. The CDR3 has 19 residues. Per germline, CDR1 WSHSY and CDR2 SAAADI. The DNA of the CDR3 is TGCGCCAGCAGTGATCCACGGGGGGCGGAAGGGGGTCTGGAAGAGACCCAGTACTTC. It yields the protein CASSDPRGAEGGLEETQYF.

The chain uses TRBV11-3 and TRBJ2-5; a weak D match, TRBD2 (5 bases). Germline V lookup: CDR1 SGHNT, CDR2 YENEEA. V dropped 4 bases and J dropped 1 base, with 16 bases sitting between them. The CDR3 has 16 residues. The CDR3 protein is CASSSILKSGQETQYF. Written as DNA, the CDR3 is TGTGCCAGCAGCTCGATCCTAAAAAGCGGCCAAGAGACCCAGTACTTC.

In the case of this clone: A much larger clone sits a single nucleotide away, making a read error possible. This sample includes further DNA sequences coding for the same CDR3. The V call is TRBV5-1, the J call TRBJ2-7; 8 bases line up with TRBD2. Germline-derived CDR1 and CDR2 are SGHRS and YFSETQ. V lost 4 bases, J lost 2 bases, and 8 bases stayed unmatched. The CDR3 has 15 residues. The CDR3 nucleotides are TGCGCCAGCAGCATCACTAGCGGAGGGGCCTACGAGCAGTACTTC. Protein sequence: CASSITSGGAYEQYF.

This clone was observed a single time. The chain recombines TRBV4-3 with TRBJ2-2; 10 bases map to TRBD1. The V segment lost 0 bases and the J segment 1 base; nucleotides outside the gene matches: 8. Germline lookup yields CDR1 LGHNA and CDR2 YSLEER. CDR3 length: 19 residues. CDR3 residues: CASSQDIWTGGWNTGELFF. For the CDR3, the DNA is TGCGCCAGCAGCCAAGACATTTGGACAGGGGGATGGAACACCGGGGAGCTGTTTTTT.

CDR3 region: CATRTGWGTGELFF. CDR3 in DNA: TGTGCCACCCGGACAGGTTGGGGGACCGGGGAGCTGTTTTTT. The chain carries TRBV19 and TRBJ2-2, with 7 bases that match TRBD1. Germline assignment: CDR1 LNHDA and CDR2 SQIVND (reference sequence). V lost 10 bases to trimming and J lost 5 bases; unmatched junction nucleotides: 10. The CDR3 has 14 residues. The full variable domain, completed using reference TRBV19 and TRBJ2-2, is DGGITQSPKYLFRKEGQNVTLSCEQNLNHDAMYWYRQDPGQGLRLIYYSQIVNDFQKGDIAEGYSVSREKKESFPLTVTSAQKNPTAFYLCATRTGWGTGELFFGEGSRLTVL.